The following is a T cell receptor beta chain sequence with its context. Antigen: not known. The time point here: blood 4 weeks post-SBRT, at nephrectomy. Described treatment: 15 Gy SBRT to primary tumor, nephrectomy 4 weeks later. Nephrectomy followed 15 Gy stereotactic body radiation by 4 weeks. After SBRT, blood was collected at 2 and 4 weeks, plus baseline. These data are taken from a study of radiation and T cells in renal cell carcinoma. The V gene lost 6 bases and the J gene lost 3 bases, with 15 bases spanning the gap. The V gene's germline CDR1 is SNHLY and CDR2 FYNNEI. This CDR3 comprises 14 residues. TCRdb's copy holds only in-frame clones and misses some; the assay was immunoSEQ multiplex PCR. The sample lists 150,000 to 200,000 clones, less than 90% occurring once. Findings and limits, study-wide: Top tumor clonotypes rose in blood 2 weeks post-radiation, then contracted.

The chain couples TRBV2 to TRBJ2-7, with TRBD1 as a possible D gene (6 bases). The sample was blood, taken from a patient whose treatment included radiotherapy and nephrectomy. The receptor was isolated from a woman between 50 and 59 years old with renal cell carcinoma. The CDR3 is CASRDRSISYEQYF. The CDR3 DNA sequence: TGTGCCAGCAGAGACAGGAGTATCAGCTACGAGCAGTACTTC. Full variable domain (missing parts from reference TRBV2 and TRBJ2-7): EPEVTQTPSHQVTQMGQEVILRCVPISNHLYFYWYRQILGQKVEFLVSFYNNEISEKSEIFDDQFSVERPDGSNFTLKIRSTKLEDSAMYFCASRDRSISYEQYFGPGTRLTVT.